This T cell receptor (beta chain) was identified during a study of monozygotic twins with inflammatory bowel disease. CDR1 is LGHDT, CDR2 YNNKEL, per germline (reference sequence). The CDR3 consists of 15 residues. Details on this clonotype: Its antigen is as yet unknown.

Findings and caveats of the study: Support was lacking for any single strong IBD-associated signal or clonotype.

Template switching incorporated UMIs with a 6-nucleotide sample barcode. TCRdb derives one entry per CDR3 protein from the 5' RACE reads, leaving out DNA. Across about 450,000 distinct CDR3 sequences, the top ten clones capture 2% to 3% of the sample. The receptor's source is a human donor with ulcerative colitis or Crohn's disease, or a healthy co-twin of an affected twin (not recorded which). Sequenced sample: blood. This chain links TRBV3-1 with TRBJ2-1; the D call from TCRdb, TRBD2, cannot be confirmed without DNA. The CDR3 protein is CASRHGLAGLDEQFF.